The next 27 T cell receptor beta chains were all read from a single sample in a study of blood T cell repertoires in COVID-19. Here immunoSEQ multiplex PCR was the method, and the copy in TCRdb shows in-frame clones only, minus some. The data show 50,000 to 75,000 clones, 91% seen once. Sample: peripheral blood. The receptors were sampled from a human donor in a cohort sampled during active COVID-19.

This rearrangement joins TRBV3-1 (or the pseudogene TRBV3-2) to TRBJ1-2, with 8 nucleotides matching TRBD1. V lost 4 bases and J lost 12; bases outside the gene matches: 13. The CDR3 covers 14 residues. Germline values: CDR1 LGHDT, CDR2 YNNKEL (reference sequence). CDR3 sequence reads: CASSRFSGGQIHTF. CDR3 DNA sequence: TGTGCCAGCAGCCGGTTCTCAGGGGGCCAAATCCACACCTTC.

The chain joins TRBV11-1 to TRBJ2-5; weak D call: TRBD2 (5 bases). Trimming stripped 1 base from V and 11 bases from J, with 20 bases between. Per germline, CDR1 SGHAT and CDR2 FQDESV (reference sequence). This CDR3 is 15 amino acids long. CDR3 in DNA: TGTGCCAGCAGCTTAGGGACCTTCGGACCAGGAGGTCAGTACTTC. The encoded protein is CASSLGTFGPGGQYF.

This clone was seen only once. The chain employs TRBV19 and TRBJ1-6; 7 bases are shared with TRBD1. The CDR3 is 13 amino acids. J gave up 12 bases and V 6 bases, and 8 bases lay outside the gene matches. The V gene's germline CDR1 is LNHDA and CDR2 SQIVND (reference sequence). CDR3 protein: CASRDDRELPLHF. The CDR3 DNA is TGTGCCAGTAGAGACGACAGGGAGTTACCCCTCCACTTT.

The CDR3 loop is CASSSAPTGSYGYTF. The CDR3, as DNA: TGTGCCAGCAGCTCCGCCCCCACAGGGTCCTATGGCTACACCTTC. The chain couples TRBV9 to TRBJ1-2; TRBD1 might be the D (6 bases). The germline V gene encodes CDR1 SGDLS and CDR2 YYNGEE. The CDR3 has 15 residues. V was shortened by 4 bases and J by 4 bases, with 17 bases between the two germline ends.

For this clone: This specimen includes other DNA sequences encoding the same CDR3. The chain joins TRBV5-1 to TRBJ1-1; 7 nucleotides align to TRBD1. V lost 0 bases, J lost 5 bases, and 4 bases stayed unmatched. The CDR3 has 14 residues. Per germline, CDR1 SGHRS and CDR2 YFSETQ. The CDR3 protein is CASSLVGGETEAFF. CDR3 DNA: TGCGCCAGCAGCTTGGTAGGGGGCGAGACTGAAGCTTTCTTT. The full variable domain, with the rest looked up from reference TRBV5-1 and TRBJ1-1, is KAGVTQTPRYLIKTRGQQVTLSCSPISGHRSVSWYQQTPGQGLQFLFEYFSETQRNKGNFPGRFSGRQFSNSRSEMNVSTLELGDSALYLCASSLVGGETEAFFGQGTRLTVV.

The CDR3 region has the DNA TGTGCCAGCAGTCTTGACAGGGGGGACCAGCCCCAGCATTTT. It specifies CASSLDRGDQPQHF. The chain has TRBV5-5 and TRBJ1-5; 9 nucleotides agree with TRBD1. J gave up 7 bases and V 5 bases, and 7 bases lay outside the gene matches. The CDR3 loop spans 14 amino acids. Germline V gene sequence: CDR1 SGHKS, CDR2 YYEKEE (reference sequence).

The DNA of the CDR3 is TGCGCCAGCAGCCAAGGGCAGGGCCGCAATCAGCCCCAGCATTTT. Translated: CASSQGQGRNQPQHF. J is TRBJ1-5 and V is TRBV4-3; D perhaps matches TRBD1 (5 bases). The CDR3 sequence is 15 residues long. Trimming shortened V by 1 base and J by 2 bases, and 9 bases separated the two germline ends. The germline gives CDR1 LGHNA, CDR2 YSLEER.

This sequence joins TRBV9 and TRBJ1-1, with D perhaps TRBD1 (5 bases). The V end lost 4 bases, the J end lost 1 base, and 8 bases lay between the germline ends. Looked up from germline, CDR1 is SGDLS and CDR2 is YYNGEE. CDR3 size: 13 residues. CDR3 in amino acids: CASSPQGNTEAFF. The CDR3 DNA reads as TGTGCCAGCAGCCCTCAGGGGAACACTGAAGCTTTCTTT.

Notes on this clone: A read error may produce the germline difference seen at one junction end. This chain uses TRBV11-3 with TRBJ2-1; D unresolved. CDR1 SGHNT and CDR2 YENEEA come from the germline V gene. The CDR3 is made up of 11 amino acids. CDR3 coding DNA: TGTGCCAGCTCGTCCTTCAATGAGCAGTTCTTC. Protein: CASSSFNEQFF.

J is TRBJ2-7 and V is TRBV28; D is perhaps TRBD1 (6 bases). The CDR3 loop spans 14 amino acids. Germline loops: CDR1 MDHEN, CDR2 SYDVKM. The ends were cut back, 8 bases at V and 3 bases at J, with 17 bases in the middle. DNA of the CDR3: TGTGCCAGCCGCCCCAGAATACAGGGCTACGAGCAGTACTTC. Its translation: CASRPRIQGYEQYF.

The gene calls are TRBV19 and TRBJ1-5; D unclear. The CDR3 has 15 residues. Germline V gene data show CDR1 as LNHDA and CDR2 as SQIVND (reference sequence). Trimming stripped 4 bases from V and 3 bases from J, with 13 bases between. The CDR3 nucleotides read TGTGCCAGTAGTAGGAGGGTAGGGTTCAATCAGCCCCAGCATTTT. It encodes CASSRRVGFNQPQHF.

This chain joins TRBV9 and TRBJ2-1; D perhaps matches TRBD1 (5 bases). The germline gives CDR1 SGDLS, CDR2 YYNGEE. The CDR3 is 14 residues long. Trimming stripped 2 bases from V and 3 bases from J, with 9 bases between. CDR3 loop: CASSVLGVYNEQFF. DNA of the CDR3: TGTGCCAGCAGCGTTCTAGGGGTCTACAATGAGCAGTTCTTC.

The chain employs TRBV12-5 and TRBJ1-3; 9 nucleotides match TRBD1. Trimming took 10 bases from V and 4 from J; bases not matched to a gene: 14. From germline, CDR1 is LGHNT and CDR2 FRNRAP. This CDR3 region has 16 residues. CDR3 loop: CAITSYRGRSGNTIYF. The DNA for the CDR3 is TGTGCTATCACTAGTTACAGGGGGCGCTCCGGAAACACCATATATTTT.

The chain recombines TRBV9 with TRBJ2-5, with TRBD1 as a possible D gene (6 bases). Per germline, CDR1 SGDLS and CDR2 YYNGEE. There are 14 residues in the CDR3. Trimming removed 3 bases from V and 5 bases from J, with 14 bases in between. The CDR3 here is CASSGQDPGETQYF. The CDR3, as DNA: TGTGCCAGCAGCGGACAGGACCCAGGGGAGACCCAGTACTTC.

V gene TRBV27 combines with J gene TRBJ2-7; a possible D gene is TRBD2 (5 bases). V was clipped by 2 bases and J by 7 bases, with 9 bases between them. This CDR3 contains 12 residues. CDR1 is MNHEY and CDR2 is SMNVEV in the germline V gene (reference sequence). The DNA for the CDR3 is TGTGCCAGCAGTTTACTAGCTGGTGAGCAGTACTTC. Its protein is CASSLLAGEQYF.

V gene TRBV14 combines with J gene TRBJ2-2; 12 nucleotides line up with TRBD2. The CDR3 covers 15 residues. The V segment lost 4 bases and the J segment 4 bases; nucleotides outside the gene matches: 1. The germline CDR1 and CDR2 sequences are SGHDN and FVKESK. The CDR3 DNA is TGTGCCAGCAGCCGGACTAGCGGGACCACCGGGGAGCTGTTTTTT. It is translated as CASSRTSGTTGELFF.

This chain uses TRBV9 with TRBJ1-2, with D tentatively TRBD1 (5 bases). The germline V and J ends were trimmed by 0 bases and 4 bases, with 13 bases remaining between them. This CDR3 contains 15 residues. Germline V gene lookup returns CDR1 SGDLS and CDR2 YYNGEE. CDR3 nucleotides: TGTGCCAGCAGCGTAGAATCAGGGCTGGGCTATGGCTACACCTTC. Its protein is CASSVESGLGYGYTF.

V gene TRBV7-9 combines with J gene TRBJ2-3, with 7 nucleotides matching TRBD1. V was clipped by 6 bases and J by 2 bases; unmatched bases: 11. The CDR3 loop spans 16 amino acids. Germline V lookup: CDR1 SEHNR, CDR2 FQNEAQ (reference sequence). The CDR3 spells CASRSQAGTDTDTQYF. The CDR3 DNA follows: TGTGCCAGCAGGTCACAAGCCGGGACAGACACAGATACGCAGTATTTT. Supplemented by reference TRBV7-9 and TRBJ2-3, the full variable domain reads DTGVSQNPRHKITKRGQNVTFRCDPISEHNRLYWYRQTLGQGPEFLTYFQNEAQLEKSRLLSDRFSAERPKGSFSTLEIQRTEQGDSAMYLCASRSQAGTDTDTQYFGPGTRLTVL.

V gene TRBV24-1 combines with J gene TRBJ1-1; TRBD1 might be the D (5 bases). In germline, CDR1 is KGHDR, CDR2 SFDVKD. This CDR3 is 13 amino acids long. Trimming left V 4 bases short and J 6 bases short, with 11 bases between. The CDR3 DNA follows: TGTGCCACCAGTGACCCTGACAGCGCTGAAGCTTTCTTT. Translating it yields CATSDPDSAEAFF.

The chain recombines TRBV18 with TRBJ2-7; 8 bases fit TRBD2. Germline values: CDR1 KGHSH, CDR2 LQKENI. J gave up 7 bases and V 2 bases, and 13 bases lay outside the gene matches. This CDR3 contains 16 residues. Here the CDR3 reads CASSPIAGGPPQEQYF. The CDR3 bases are TGTGCCAGCTCACCAATTGCGGGGGGCCCCCCCCAAGAGCAGTACTTC.

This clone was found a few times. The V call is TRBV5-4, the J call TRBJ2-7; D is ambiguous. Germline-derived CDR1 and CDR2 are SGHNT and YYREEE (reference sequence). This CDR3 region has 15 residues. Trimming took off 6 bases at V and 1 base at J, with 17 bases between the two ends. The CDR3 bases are TGTGCCAGCACCCCGGCAGGCAAGGCGTCCTACGAGCAGTACTTC. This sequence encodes CASTPAGKASYEQYF.

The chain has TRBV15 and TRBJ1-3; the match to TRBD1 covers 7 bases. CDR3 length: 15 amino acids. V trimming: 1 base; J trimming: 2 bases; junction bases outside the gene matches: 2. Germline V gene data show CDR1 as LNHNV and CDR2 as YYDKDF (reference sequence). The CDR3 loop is CATSRVTGAGNTIYF. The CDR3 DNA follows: TGTGCCACCAGCAGAGTTACAGGGGCTGGAAACACCATATATTTT.

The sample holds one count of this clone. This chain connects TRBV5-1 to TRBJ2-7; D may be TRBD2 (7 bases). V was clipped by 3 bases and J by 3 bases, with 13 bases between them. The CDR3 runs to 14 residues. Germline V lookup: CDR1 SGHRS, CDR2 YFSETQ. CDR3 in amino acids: CASSSQGGSYEQYF. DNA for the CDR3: TGCGCCAGCAGCTCACAGGGAGGGAGCTACGAGCAGTACTTC.

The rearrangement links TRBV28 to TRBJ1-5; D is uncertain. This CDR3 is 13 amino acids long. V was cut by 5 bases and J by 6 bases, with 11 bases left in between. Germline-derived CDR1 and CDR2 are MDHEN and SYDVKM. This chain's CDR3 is CASSPTTRQPQHF. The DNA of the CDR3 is TGTGCCAGCAGTCCAACAACACGTCAGCCCCAGCATTTT.

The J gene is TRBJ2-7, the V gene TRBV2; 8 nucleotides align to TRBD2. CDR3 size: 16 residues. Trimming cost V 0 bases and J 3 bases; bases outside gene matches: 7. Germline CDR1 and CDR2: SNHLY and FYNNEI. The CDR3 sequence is CASSEAGGGLFYEQYF. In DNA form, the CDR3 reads TGTGCCAGCAGTGAAGCGGGCGGGGGGCTATTCTACGAGCAGTACTTC.

CDR3 amino acids: CASSLVRQVREAFF. The CDR3, as DNA: TGTGCCAGCAGCTTAGTTAGACAGGTCAGGGAAGCTTTCTTT. This chain connects TRBV7-9 to TRBJ1-1; TRBD1 is a possible D gene (6 bases). V lost 1 base and J 8 bases, leaving 14 bases between the germline ends. Germline loops: CDR1 SEHNR, CDR2 FQNEAQ (reference sequence). This CDR3 comprises 14 residues. Variable domain in full (rest from reference TRBV7-9 and TRBJ1-1): DTGVSQNPRHKITKRGQNVTFRCDPISEHNRLYWYRQTLGQGPEFLTYFQNEAQLEKSRLLSDRFSAERPKGSFSTLEIQRTEQGDSAMYLCASSLVRQVREAFFGQGTRLTVV.

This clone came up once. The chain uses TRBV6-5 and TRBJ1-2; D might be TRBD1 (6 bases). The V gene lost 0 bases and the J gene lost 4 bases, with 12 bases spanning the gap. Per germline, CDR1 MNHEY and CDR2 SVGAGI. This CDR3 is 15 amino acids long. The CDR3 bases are TGTGCCAGCAGTTACTCGGGGGGGCTTGGCTATGGCTACACCTTC. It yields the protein CASSYSGGLGYGYTF.